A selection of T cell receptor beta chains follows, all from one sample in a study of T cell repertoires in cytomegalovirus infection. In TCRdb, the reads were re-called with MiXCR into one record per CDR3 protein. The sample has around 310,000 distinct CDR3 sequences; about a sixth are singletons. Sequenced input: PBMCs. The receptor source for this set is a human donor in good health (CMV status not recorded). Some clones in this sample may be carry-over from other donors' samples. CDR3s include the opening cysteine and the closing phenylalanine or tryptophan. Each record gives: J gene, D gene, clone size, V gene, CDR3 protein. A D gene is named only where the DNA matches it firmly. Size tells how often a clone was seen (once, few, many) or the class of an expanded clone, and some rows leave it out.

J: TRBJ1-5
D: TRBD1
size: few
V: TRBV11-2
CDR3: CASSETTGRDQPQHF

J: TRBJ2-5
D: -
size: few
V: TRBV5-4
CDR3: CASSLPTGGRETQYF

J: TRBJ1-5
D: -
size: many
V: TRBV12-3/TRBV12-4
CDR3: CASSVAEHQPQHF

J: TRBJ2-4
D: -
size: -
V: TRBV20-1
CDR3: CSARRQNIQYF

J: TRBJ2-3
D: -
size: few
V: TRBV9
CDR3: CASRPGDSSTTDTQYF

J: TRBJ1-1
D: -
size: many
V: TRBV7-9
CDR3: CASSLLGTEAFF

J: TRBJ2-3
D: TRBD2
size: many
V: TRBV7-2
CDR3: CASSTLAGVYTDTQYF

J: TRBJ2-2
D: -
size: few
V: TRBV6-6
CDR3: CASSYGPRGGDTGELFF

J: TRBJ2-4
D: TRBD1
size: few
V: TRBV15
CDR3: CATSRGGQVAKNIQYF

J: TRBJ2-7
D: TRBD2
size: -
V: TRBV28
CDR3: CASRSLAGRYEQYF

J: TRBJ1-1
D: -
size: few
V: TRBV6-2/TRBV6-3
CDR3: CASSWGLLEAEAFF

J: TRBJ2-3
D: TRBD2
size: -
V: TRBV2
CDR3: CASKLAGFTQYF

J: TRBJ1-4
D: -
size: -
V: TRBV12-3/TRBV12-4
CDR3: CASSRYSANEKLFF

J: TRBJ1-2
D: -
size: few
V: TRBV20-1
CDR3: CSARVGTYGYTF

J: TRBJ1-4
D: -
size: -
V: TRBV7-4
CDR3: CASSLRNPNEKLFF

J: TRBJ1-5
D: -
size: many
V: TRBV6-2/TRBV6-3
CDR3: CASRNDPRQPQHF